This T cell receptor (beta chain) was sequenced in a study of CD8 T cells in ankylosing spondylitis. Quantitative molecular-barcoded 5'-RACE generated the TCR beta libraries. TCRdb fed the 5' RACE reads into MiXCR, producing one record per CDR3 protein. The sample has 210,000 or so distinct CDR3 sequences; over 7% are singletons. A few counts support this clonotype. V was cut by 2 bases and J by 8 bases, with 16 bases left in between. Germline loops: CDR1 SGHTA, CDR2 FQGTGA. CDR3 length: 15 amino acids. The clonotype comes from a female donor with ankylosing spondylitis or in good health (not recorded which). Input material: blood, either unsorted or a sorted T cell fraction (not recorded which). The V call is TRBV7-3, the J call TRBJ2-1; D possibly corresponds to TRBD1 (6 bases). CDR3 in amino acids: CASSLVRGSVDEQFF. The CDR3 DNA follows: TGTGCCAGCAGCTTAGTCAGGGGAAGTGTGGATGAGCAGTTCTTC.